This is a list of T cell receptor beta chains from one sample in a study of blood T cell repertoires in COVID-19. TCRdb's table, derived via immunoSEQ multiplex PCR, lists solely in-frame clones and lacks some. The profile shows over 200,000 clones, roughly 80% of them singletons. Material: peripheral blood. These receptors all come from a human donor in a cohort sampled during active COVID-19. The CDR3 runs from the conserved cysteine through the conserved F or W. A D gene is named only where the DNA matches it firmly. Clone size appears in some rows only: once, few, many, or a class for an expanded clone.

CDR3: CASSRDSGLDTQYF
DNA: TGTGCCAGCAGCAGGGATAGCGGTTTAGATACGCAGTATTTT
V: TRBV5-4
size: -
D: -
J: TRBJ2-3

CDR3: CASSREVNYGYTF
DNA: TGTGCCAGCTCACGCGAGGTAAACTATGGCTACACCTTC
V: TRBV18
size: once
D: -
J: TRBJ1-2

CDR3: CASSFLGGERGGYTF
DNA: TGTGCCAGCAGCTTCTTAGGAGGGGAGAGGGGTGGCTACACCTTC
V: TRBV6-6
size: once
D: -
J: TRBJ1-2

CDR3: CASSLGGPYLAKNIQYF
DNA: TGTGCCAGCAGCTTAGGCGGCCCTTACCTAGCCAAAAACATTCAGTACTTC
V: TRBV11-2
size: once
D: -
J: TRBJ2-4

CDR3: CASSQPGGAVYGEAFF
DNA: TGTGCCAGCAGCCAACCGGGGGGGGCCGTGTACGGTGAAGCTTTCTTT
V: TRBV4-2
size: -
D: -
J: TRBJ1-1

CDR3: CASSTLRGGRSYEQYF
DNA: TGTGCCAGTAGTACCCTCCGTGGCGGGAGGAGCTACGAGCAGTACTTC
V: TRBV19
size: -
D: TRBD2
J: TRBJ2-7

CDR3: CASSTRGVIQYF
DNA: TGTGCCAGCAGTACACGGGGAGTCATTCAGTACTTC
V: TRBV28
size: -
D: -
J: TRBJ2-4

CDR3: CASSIRQINQPQHF
DNA: TGTGCCAGTAGTATCAGACAGATCAATCAGCCCCAGCATTTT
V: TRBV19
size: once
D: -
J: TRBJ1-5

CDR3: CASIGGRANEQFF
DNA: TGTGCCAGCATAGGCGGGAGGGCGAATGAGCAGTTCTTC
V: TRBV27
size: -
D: TRBD2
J: TRBJ2-1

CDR3: CASRMQGTEAFF
DNA: TGTGCCAGCAGGATGCAGGGGACTGAAGCTTTCTTT
V: TRBV12-3/TRBV12-4
size: -
D: -
J: TRBJ1-1

CDR3: CASSLGLAGVRVETQYF
DNA: TGTGCCAGCAGCTTAGGACTAGCGGGAGTACGGGTAGAGACCCAGTACTTC
V: TRBV11-3
size: -
D: TRBD2
J: TRBJ2-5

CDR3: CASSTRSTGAEAFF
DNA: TGTGCCAGCAGTACCCGGTCGACAGGGGCTGAAGCTTTCTTT
V: TRBV6-2/TRBV6-3
size: -
D: TRBD1
J: TRBJ1-1

CDR3: CASSLIQPGGTEAFF
DNA: TGTGCCAGCAGCTTGATTCAACCCGGGGGCACTGAAGCTTTCTTT
V: TRBV5-8
size: -
D: -
J: TRBJ1-1

CDR3: CASSQDRRRGLVEQYF
DNA: TGCGCCAGCAGCCAAGATAGGAGAAGGGGTTTGGTCGAGCAGTACTTC
V: TRBV4-1
size: -
D: -
J: TRBJ2-7

CDR3: CASSYRLAGVHEQFF
DNA: TGTGCCAGCAGTTACCGACTAGCGGGAGTTCATGAGCAGTTCTTC
V: TRBV6-6
size: -
D: TRBD2
J: TRBJ2-1

CDR3: CASSWAGGSGNIQYF
DNA: TGTGCCAGCAGCTGGGCAGGGGGCTCGGGAAACATTCAGTACTTC
V: TRBV28
size: -
D: TRBD1
J: TRBJ2-4

CDR3: CASGTSGKGETQYF
DNA: TGTGCCTCCGGGACTAGCGGGAAGGGGGAGACCCAGTACTTC
V: TRBV28
size: -
D: TRBD2
J: TRBJ2-5

CDR3: CASSPDRSNEKLFF
DNA: TGTGCCAGCAGTCCGGACAGGAGTAATGAAAAACTGTTTTTT
V: TRBV28
size: few
D: TRBD1
J: TRBJ1-4

CDR3: CAISESRGEKLFF
DNA: TGTGCCATCAGTGAGTCAAGGGGCGAAAAACTGTTTTTT
V: TRBV10-3
size: -
D: -
J: TRBJ1-4

CDR3: CASSRNVDRGTEAFF
DNA: TGTGCCAGCAGCCGAAACGTGGACAGGGGCACTGAAGCTTTCTTT
V: TRBV7-9
size: -
D: TRBD1
J: TRBJ1-1

CDR3: CASSFPDSLGYTF
DNA: TGTGCCAGCAGCTTTCCGGACAGCTTAGGCTACACCTTC
V: TRBV7-9
size: -
D: -
J: TRBJ1-2

CDR3: CASSDRGKGFREQYF
DNA: TGTGCCAGCAGTGACAGGGGAAAGGGGTTTCGGGAGCAGTACTTC
V: TRBV25-1
size: -
D: -
J: TRBJ2-7

CDR3: CASSPYPGLAEMDPYEQYF
DNA: TGTGCCAGCAGTCCCTATCCGGGACTAGCGGAGATGGATCCCTACGAGCAGTACTTC
V: TRBV13
size: -
D: TRBD2
J: TRBJ2-7

CDR3: CASSQLDRPGEQYF
DNA: TGCGCCAGCAGCCAACTAGACAGGCCCGGGGAGCAGTACTTC
V: TRBV4-3
size: -
D: -
J: TRBJ2-7

CDR3: CASSYRGDRVILHF
DNA: TGTGCCAGCAGTTACCGCGGGGACAGGGTGATCCTCCACTTT
V: TRBV6-5
size: few
D: TRBD1
J: TRBJ1-6

CDR3: CASSQDRTGGNEQFF
DNA: TGCGCCAGCAGCCAAGACAGGACAGGGGGCAATGAGCAGTTCTTC
V: TRBV4-1
size: -
D: TRBD1
J: TRBJ2-1

CDR3: CATSSASGSWETQYF
DNA: TGTGCCACCAGCAGTGCTAGCGGGAGCTGGGAGACCCAGTACTTC
V: TRBV15
size: -
D: TRBD2
J: TRBJ2-5

CDR3: CASSQAGGRTEAFF
DNA: TGTGCCAGCAGCCAAGCAGGGGGGCGCACTGAAGCTTTCTTT
V: TRBV3-1/TRBV3-2
size: -
D: TRBD1
J: TRBJ1-1

CDR3: CASSLQGSPTDTQYF
DNA: TGCGCCAGCAGCTTGCAGGGTAGCCCCACAGATACGCAGTATTTT
V: TRBV5-1
size: -
D: -
J: TRBJ2-3

CDR3: CASSPTRAGELFF
DNA: TGTGCCAGCAGCCCGACTAGGGCTGGGGAGCTGTTTTTT
V: TRBV5-4
size: -
D: -
J: TRBJ2-2

CDR3: CASSPRSSDSIGYGYTF
DNA: TGTGCCAGCAGCCCGAGATCTTCGGACTCGATCGGCTATGGCTACACCTTC
V: TRBV7-9
size: -
D: -
J: TRBJ1-2

CDR3: CASSPLGTSGGDNEQFF
DNA: TGTGCCAGCAGCCCACTGGGGACTAGCGGGGGGGACAATGAGCAGTTCTTC
V: TRBV4-2
size: -
D: TRBD2
J: TRBJ2-1

CDR3: CASSYLKDTQYF
DNA: TGTGCCAGCAGTTACCTTAAAGATACGCAGTATTTT
V: TRBV6-2/TRBV6-3
size: -
D: -
J: TRBJ2-3

CDR3: CASSRGQLNTEAFF
DNA: TGTGCCAGCAGCCGGGGACAGCTCAACACTGAAGCTTTCTTT
V: TRBV7-9
size: -
D: TRBD1
J: TRBJ1-1

CDR3: CASSLGGTSGRAFQETQYF
DNA: TGTGCCAGCAGCTTAGGGGGGACTAGCGGGAGGGCCTTCCAAGAGACCCAGTACTTC
V: TRBV7-9
size: -
D: TRBD2
J: TRBJ2-5

CDR3: CAWPLGGEDDQPQHF
DNA: TGTGCCTGGCCTCTCGGGGGGGAGGATGATCAGCCCCAGCATTTT
V: TRBV30
size: -
D: -
J: TRBJ1-5

CDR3: CASSLGTGNAYGYTF
DNA: TGTGCCAGCAGCTTGGGGACAGGGAACGCCTATGGCTACACCTTC
V: TRBV5-4
size: few
D: TRBD1
J: TRBJ1-2

CDR3: CASSYLPGLAGVDEQYF
DNA: TGTGCCAGCAGTTACTTACCGGGACTAGCGGGAGTGGACGAGCAGTACTTC
V: TRBV6-2/TRBV6-3
size: -
D: TRBD2
J: TRBJ2-7

CDR3: CSGGGNTEAFF
DNA: TGCAGTGGCGGGGGGAACACTGAAGCTTTCTTT
V: TRBV20-1
size: -
D: -
J: TRBJ1-1

CDR3: CAWSVSRGYGYTF
DNA: TGTGCCTGGAGTGTAAGCAGGGGATATGGCTACACCTTC
V: TRBV30
size: -
D: -
J: TRBJ1-2

CDR3: CASSVALGLAGYNEQFF
DNA: TGTGCCAGCAGCGTAGCCCTGGGACTAGCGGGGTACAATGAGCAGTTCTTC
V: TRBV9
size: -
D: TRBD2
J: TRBJ2-1